The clone carrying this T cell receptor (beta chain) was found many times. Its antigen is not known. Lactation, pregnancy, other autoimmune disease or uncontrolled infection excluded patients. Clinical symptoms, serum thyroxine and TRAb, thyroid ultrasound and orbital computed tomography together formed the diagnostic basis. These data originate in a study of T cells in Graves' hyperthyroidism and ophthalmopathy. The study's findings and limits: Model-based prediction identified ophthalmopathy a median around seven months prior to its onset. Most expanded thyroid clonotypes above 0.001 recurred in blood.

RNA transcripts gave rise to amplified TCR beta CDR3 regions. HTBI primers were used for first-round RT-PCR of the TCR CDR3. From the multiplex PCR reads, TCRdb called clonotypes with MiXCR, one entry per CDR3 protein. The table records about 320,000 distinct CDR3 sequences, around a sixth of them present only once. There are 14 residues in the CDR3. Trimming pared 5 bases from V and 6 bases from J, leaving 15 bases between. Specimen: blood. This clonotype was obtained from a man younger than 45 with Graves' hyperthyroidism. The chain has TRBV12-3 or TRBV12-4 and TRBJ2-3, with D perhaps matching TRBD1 or TRBD2 (6 bases each). The CDR3 spells CASSVTRGVDTQYF. The CDR3 coding sequence is TGTGCCAGCAGTGTTACAAGGGGGGTGGATACGCAGTATTTT.